One sample yielded the 25 T cell receptor beta chains listed below, sequenced in a study of tumor-infiltrating lymphocytes in primary liver carcinoma. Unsorted bulk tissue of about 18-34 mg yielded co-extracted RNA and DNA. Production of TCR beta cDNA used roughly 0.55 ug total RNA together with a constant-region primer. The TCR beta library was amplified through three nested multiplex PCR rounds in a modified ARM-PCR procedure. Researchers ran the first two PCR rounds for roughly 11 cycles each with TRBV1-TRBV30 forward primers and a C-beta reverse primer. TCRdb recomputed calls from the multiplex PCR reads with MiXCR, one row per CDR3 protein. This sample has some 100,000 distinct CDR3 sequences; about 70% occur once, and the top ten carry 12%. The sample was liver tumor tissue from sampling region 2. Subset defined: tumor region T2, inferior pole. The receptors were sampled from a woman aged 55-75 years with primary liver carcinoma and hepatitis B virus infection.

As regards this clonotype: A read error may produce the germline difference seen at one junction end. CDR3 coding DNA: TGTGGCAGCAGCCCCGTGAGACTATCCTTTTACAATGAGCAGTTCTTC. This translates into CGSSPVRLSFYNEQFF. The chain is built from TRBV7-8 and TRBJ2-1; D is perhaps TRBD2 (5 bases). The CDR3 length is 16 residues. Germline assignment: CDR1 SGHVS and CDR2 FQNEAQ.

The chain combines TRBV11-2 with TRBJ1-3; maybe TRBD1 (6 bases). The CDR3 extends over 18 amino acids. V was pared by 4 bases and J by 0 bases, with 19 bases between. The V gene's germline CDR1 is SGHAT and CDR2 FQNNGV. The CDR3 nucleotides are TGTGCCAGCAGCTGTTTGCCCGTGAGGGGGAGCTCTGGAAACACCATATATTTT. Protein sequence: CASSCLPVRGSSGNTIYF.

A word on this clonotype: An end of the junction differs from the germline gene, which may be a read error. The rearrangement links TRBV6-5 to TRBJ2-7; 8 bases fit TRBD2. Germline V lookup: CDR1 MNHEY, CDR2 SVGAGI. The CDR3 contains 15 residues. The CDR3 here is CASNYGVAGLYEQYF. CDR3 in DNA: TGTGCCAGCAATTACGGGGTAGCGGGACTGTACGAGCAGTACTTC.

This chain joins TRBV28 and TRBJ2-7, with D possibly matching TRBD2 (7 bases). The CDR3 is 17 amino acids. Germline V gives CDR1 MDHEN, CDR2 SYDVKM. Trimming cost V 7 bases and J 2 bases, with 24 bases left between them. The CDR3 here is CASISLEGGRSTYEQYF. In nucleotides, the CDR3 is TGTGCCAGCATCTCCCTTGAGGGGGGGAGGAGCACCTACGAGCAGTACTTC.

Concerning this clonotype itself: One junction end does not reproduce the germline sequence, and a read error may be involved. The J gene is TRBJ2-7, the V gene TRBV28, with no clear D. Germline V lookup: CDR1 MDHEN, CDR2 SYDVKM. This CDR3 has 11 residues. The CDR3 region has the DNA TGTGCCACCAGTTATCGTGACGAGCAGTACTTC. It is translated as CATSYRDEQYF.

This clonotype appeared once. CDR3 nucleotides: TGTGCCAGCAGGGTCTGGACAAGAGGGAACAATGAGCAGTTCTTC. Its translation: CASRVWTRGNNEQFF. The genes are TRBV12-3 or TRBV12-4 and TRBJ2-1, with D perhaps being TRBD1 or TRBD2 (5 bases each). V lost 6 bases to trimming and J lost 5 bases, with 17 bases between them. The CDR3 is 15 residues long.

The chain couples TRBV28 to TRBJ2-1, with D perhaps matching TRBD1 or TRBD2 (5 bases each). Per the germline V gene, CDR1 is MDHEN and CDR2 is SYDVKM. The CDR3 runs 14 residues. V was pared by 10 bases and J by 4 bases, with 17 bases between. The CDR3 nucleotides read TGTGCCACTCAATGGGACCATTGGTACAATGAGCAGTTCTTC. Protein: CATQWDHWYNEQFF.

The table lists this clonotype with a count of one. Compared with germline, one end of the junction differs, possibly owing to a read error. The chain recombines TRBV4-1 with TRBJ2-1, with D possibly called TRBD1 or TRBD2 (5 bases each). The CDR3 runs 17 residues. Germline CDR1 and CDR2: MGHRA and YSYEKL. In DNA, the CDR3 is TGCGGCAGCAGCCTCACACAGGAGGCTGGGGTATACAATGGGCAGTTCTTC. Translated: CGSSLTQEAGVYNGQFF.

This clonotype was seen once. Given a much more abundant clone one base away, this may be a read error. The V and J genes are TRBV30 and TRBJ2-7; D unclear. The V gene's germline CDR1 is GTSNPN and CDR2 SVGIG (reference sequence). Deletions cut 2 bases from V and 3 bases from J, with 14 bases between. The CDR3 is made up of 14 amino acids. The CDR3, as DNA: TGTGCCTGGAGTCTAAATACCAAGAACTACGAGCAGTACTTC. It translates to CAWSLNTKNYEQYF.

This clonotype was seen at least ten times. The chain uses TRBV5-6 and TRBJ2-7; 9 bases are a match to TRBD2. Germline values: CDR1 SGHDT, CDR2 YYEEEE. CDR3 length equals 14 residues. Trimming at V came to 4 bases and at J to 3 bases, leaving 5 bases not matched to a gene. DNA for the CDR3: TGTGCCAGCAGCCCGACTAGCGGATACTACGAGCAGTACTTC. Residues: CASSPTSGYYEQYF.

In its sample, this clonotype was seen a few times. The CDR3 DNA reads as TGCGCCAGCAGCTTGGGGTGGAGCATCGCGAACACCGGGGAGCTGTTTTTT. This encodes CASSLGWSIANTGELFF. This rearrangement joins TRBV5-1 to TRBJ2-2, with unresolved D. V was pared by 0 bases and J by 0 bases, with 12 bases between. The CDR3 is 17 amino acids. Per germline, CDR1 SGHRS and CDR2 YFSETQ.

Comments on this clonotype: One base away lies a much larger clone, so this may be a sequencing read error. The chain has TRBV14 and TRBJ2-1, with 8 bases aligning to TRBD2. The V gene end was trimmed by 4 bases and the J gene end by 0 bases; junction bases not matched to a gene: 8. Per the germline V gene, CDR1 is SGHDN and CDR2 is FVKESK. The CDR3 is 17 amino acids. CDR3 amino acids: CASSLRKGLVSYNEQFF. In nucleotides, the CDR3 is TGTGCCAGCAGCCTGCGGAAGGGACTAGTCTCCTACAATGAGCAGTTCTTC. Combining the CDR3 with reference TRBV14 and TRBJ2-1 gives the whole variable domain EAGVTQFPSHSVIEKGQTVTLRCDPISGHDNLYWYRRVMGKEIKFLLHFVKESKQDESGMPNNRFLAERTGGTYSTLKVQPAELEDSGVYFCASSLRKGLVSYNEQFFGPGTRLTVL.

This clonotype was recorded once. The junction does not match germline at one end; this may be a read error. The rearrangement uses TRBV6-5 and TRBJ1-1; D not resolved. CDR3 length equals 13 residues. Germline assignment: CDR1 MNHEY and CDR2 SVGAGI. The CDR3 region has the DNA TGTGTCAGCAGTTACCGAGGGCCAACTGAAGCTCTCTTT. As protein: CVSSYRGPTEALF.

On this clonotype itself: A read error may produce the germline difference seen at one junction end. The V gene is TRBV6-5, the J gene TRBJ2-1; the D gene is possibly TRBD2 (6 bases). Germline V gives CDR1 MNHEY, CDR2 SVGAGI. This CDR3 has 15 residues. The DNA of the CDR3 is TGTCCCAGCAGTATGGGGGGAGGTGGGTTGGGTGAGCACTTCTTC. Protein: CPSSMGGGGLGEHFF.

Details on this clonotype: Since a much larger clone is just one base distant, this may be a read error. This sequence joins TRBV30 and TRBJ1-4, with TRBD1 as a possible D gene (5 bases). Per the germline V gene, CDR1 is GTSNPN and CDR2 is SVGIG (reference sequence). The CDR3 consists of 13 residues. The CDR3: CAWRQTANEKVFF. The CDR3 DNA reads as TGTGCCTGGAGACAGACAGCTAATGAAAAAGTGTTTTTT.

As for this clonotype: Sequence at one end of the junction differs from germline and may be a read error. The J gene is TRBJ2-1, the V gene TRBV11-2; D gene uncertain. This CDR3 region has 14 residues. The germline CDR1 and CDR2 sequences are SGHAT and FQNNGV. The CDR3 DNA follows: TGTGTCAGCAGCTGCAGACCCGAAGGGAATGAGCAGTTCTTC. It codes for CVSSCRPEGNEQFF.

The chain has TRBV28 and TRBJ1-5, with 10 bases aligning to TRBD1. Near its end, the DNA agrees better with TRBJ2-3, so the J call may be wrong. The CDR3 consists of 15 residues. Germline V lookup: CDR1 MDHEN, CDR2 SYDVKM. The CDR3 sequence is CACWSTGGGNQPQYF. The CDR3 DNA is TGTGCCTGCTGGTCGACAGGGGGCGGCAATCAGCCCCAGTATTTT.

Remarks on this clonotype: This could be a read error, since a much larger clone is one nucleotide away. The chain joins TRBV28 to TRBJ2-1, with D uncertain. Germline values: CDR1 MDHEN, CDR2 SYDVKM. The CDR3 extends over 14 amino acids. The CDR3 sequence is CASSTTDYYNEHFF. The CDR3, as DNA: TGTGCCAGCAGCACGACTGATTATTACAATGAGCACTTCTTC.

This clonotype was observed many times. As DNA, the CDR3 is TGTGCCAGCAGCTTAGGGGCGGGAGCCTACAATGAGCAGTTCTTC. It is translated as CASSLGAGAYNEQFF. This sequence joins TRBV7-9 and TRBJ2-1; 7 bases match TRBD2. There are 15 residues in the CDR3. From germline, CDR1 is SEHNR and CDR2 FQNEAQ (reference sequence). The V and J ends lost 1 base and 2 bases, in that order; junction bases with no gene match: 2.

Worth noting for this clonotype: This may stem from a read error, because a much larger clone lies one nucleotide away. DNA for the CDR3: TGTGCCAGCAGCTTAGCCACAGGGTGCTATGGCTACACCTTC. This sequence encodes CASSLATGCYGYTF. The chain is built from TRBV7-8 and TRBJ1-2; D possibly corresponds to TRBD1 (6 bases). The CDR3 is made up of 14 amino acids. The V end was cut by 0 bases, the J end by 4 bases, with 9 bases between. Per germline, CDR1 SGHVS and CDR2 FQNEAQ.

The J gene is TRBJ2-3, the V gene TRBV28; weak D call: TRBD2 (5 bases). The CDR3 is 13 amino acids. The germline gives CDR1 MDHEN, CDR2 SYDVKM. Trimming shortened V by 4 bases and J by 2 bases, and 7 bases separated the two germline ends. As DNA, the CDR3 is TGTGCCAGCAGTTCGAGGGTCACAGATACGCAGTATTTT. Residues: CASSSRVTDTQYF.

As to this clonotype: A read error is possible here, since a much larger clone lies one base away. The gene calls are TRBV7-8 and TRBJ1-3; TRBD1 aligns across 7 bases. CDR1 SGHVS and CDR2 FQNEAQ come from the germline V gene. The CDR3 totals 15 residues. The CDR3 DNA follows: TGTGCCATCAGCTTAGCAGGGGGACTAGGAAACACCATATATTTT. Its protein product is CAISLAGGLGNTIYF.

Of note for this clonotype: Given a much more abundant clone one base away, this may be a read error. The J gene is TRBJ1-1, the V gene TRBV14, with 7 bases fitting TRBD1. The length of the CDR3 is 16 residues. Germline V gene data show CDR1 as SGHDN and CDR2 as FVKESK. CDR3 sequence: CASSHRDDRANIEAFF. CDR3 sequence (DNA): TGTGCCAGCAGCCATCGCGATGACAGGGCGAACATTGAAGCTTTCTTT.

The chain is built from TRBV11-2 and TRBJ2-5; 9 nucleotides agree with TRBD2. This CDR3 is built from 16 residues. The germline V gene encodes CDR1 SGHAT and CDR2 FQNNGV. The ends lost 7 bases at V and 5 bases at J; junction bases unmatched: 14. CDR3 sequence: CASNYSLGSGSETQYF. In DNA form, the CDR3 reads TGTGCCAGCAACTACTCCCTTGGTAGCGGGAGTGAGACCCAGTACTTC.

On this clonotype itself: At one end the junction does not follow the germline gene, possibly because of a read error. The chain combines TRBV7-9 with TRBJ2-5; D is possibly TRBD2 (5 bases). The CDR3 is made up of 12 amino acids. The V gene's germline CDR1 is SEHNR and CDR2 FQNEAQ (reference sequence). DNA for the CDR3: TGTGCCAACAGCTTAGCGTCGGAGACCCAGTACTTC. This encodes CANSLASETQYF.